Below are 7 T cell receptor beta chains sequenced from a single sample in a study of T-cell reconstitution after alpha-beta-depleted transplantation in children. Unique molecular identifiers were built into the TCRbeta library. TCRdb ran MiXCR on the PCR reads and lists one entry per CDR3 protein. The repertoire has about 690,000 distinct CDR3 sequences, 16% of them found once; the top ten carry 1.1%. The material sequenced was PBMCs from the stem cell graft donor, taken from the stem cell graft. These receptors all come from a human donor who donated a stem cell graft to a child with acute myeloid leukemia.

The chain combines TRBV7-6 with TRBJ2-3; 9 nucleotides match TRBD2. The CDR3 has 14 amino acids. Germline trimming cut 5 bases from V and 6 bases from J; bases unmatched to any gene: 6. Germline V gene lookup returns CDR1 SGHVS and CDR2 FNYEAQ. CDR3: CASSLSGGGDTQYF. The CDR3 nucleotides are TGTGCCAGCAGCCTTAGCGGGGGCGGGGATACGCAGTATTTT.

This clonotype appeared many times. This rearrangement joins TRBV12-3 or TRBV12-4 to TRBJ2-1; D not certain. CDR3 length: 15 amino acids. The V and J ends lost 10 bases and 0 bases respectively, with 16 bases between them. CDR3 in amino acids: CATLGRPSSYNEQFF. CDR3 in DNA: TGTGCCACCCTCGGCCGTCCGAGCTCCTACAATGAGCAGTTCTTC.

This clonotype was counted ten times or more. J is TRBJ2-2 and V is TRBV29-1; D unclear. Germline loops: CDR1 SQVTM, CDR2 ANQGSEA. The CDR3 has 13 residues. V dropped 5 bases and J dropped 3 bases, with 10 bases sitting between them. The CDR3 DNA reads as TGCAGCGTTTCGACTCTCCACACCGGGGAGCTGTTTTTT. Protein product: CSVSTLHTGELFF.

The chain couples TRBV25-1 to TRBJ1-6; D uncertain. The germline V gene has CDR1 MGHDK and CDR2 SYGVNS. V shed 4 bases and J shed 0 bases, with 10 bases lying between them. The CDR3 sequence is 16 residues long. The CDR3 sequence is CASSVTVSSYNSPLHF. In DNA, the CDR3 is TGTGCCAGCAGTGTAACAGTGAGCTCCTATAATTCACCCCTCCACTTT.

This chain uses TRBV12-3 or TRBV12-4 with TRBJ1-2; D might be TRBD1 (6 bases). This CDR3 contains 15 residues. V lost 5 bases to trimming and J lost 5 bases, with 18 bases between them. CDR3 in DNA: TGTGCCAGCAGTCATGGACAGCCAATCTCTTATGGCTACACCTTC. As protein: CASSHGQPISYGYTF.

This clonotype was picked up many times. The chain uses TRBV5-1 and TRBJ2-5; no clear D. Between the trimmed V and J ends, which lost 1 base and 5 bases, there was a span of 12 bases. In germline, CDR1 is SGHRS, CDR2 YFSETQ. This CDR3 spans 14 amino acids. In DNA form, the CDR3 reads TGCGCCAGCAGCTTGACGGATCCCGGGGAGACCCAGTACTTC. It codes for CASSLTDPGETQYF.

This chain joins TRBV7-8 and TRBJ2-7, with 11 bases fitting TRBD1. V shed 4 bases and J 6 bases; nucleotides not matched to a gene: 11. The germline V gene encodes CDR1 SGHVS and CDR2 FQNEAQ. The CDR3 sequence is 16 residues long. CDR3 nucleotide sequence: TGTGCCAGCAGCTCAAGGACAGGGGGCGTATGGCTCGAGCAGTACTTC. Its translation is CASSSRTGGVWLEQYF.